The clone carrying this T cell receptor beta chain was counted many times. This record belongs to a study of T cells in Graves' hyperthyroidism and ophthalmopathy. The investigators amplified TCR beta CDR3 regions from RNA transcripts. HTBI primers drove first-round RT-PCR of the TCR CDR3. One entry per CDR3 protein results from TCRdb running MiXCR on the multiplex PCR reads. This table holds under 250,000 distinct CDR3 sequences, approximately 25% found once. The germline V gene has CDR1 MDHEN and CDR2 SYDVKM. The CDR3 contains 15 residues. The germline V and J ends were trimmed by 5 bases and 0 bases, with 14 bases remaining between them.

This TCR came from a woman in her 40s with Graves' ophthalmopathy. The sequencing sample was made of blood. V usage is TRBV28 and J usage is TRBJ2-7; D remains unclear. CDR3 in DNA: TGTGCCAGCAGTCCTCTAGACCCCAGCTCCTACGAGCAGTACTTC. It codes for CASSPLDPSSYEQYF.